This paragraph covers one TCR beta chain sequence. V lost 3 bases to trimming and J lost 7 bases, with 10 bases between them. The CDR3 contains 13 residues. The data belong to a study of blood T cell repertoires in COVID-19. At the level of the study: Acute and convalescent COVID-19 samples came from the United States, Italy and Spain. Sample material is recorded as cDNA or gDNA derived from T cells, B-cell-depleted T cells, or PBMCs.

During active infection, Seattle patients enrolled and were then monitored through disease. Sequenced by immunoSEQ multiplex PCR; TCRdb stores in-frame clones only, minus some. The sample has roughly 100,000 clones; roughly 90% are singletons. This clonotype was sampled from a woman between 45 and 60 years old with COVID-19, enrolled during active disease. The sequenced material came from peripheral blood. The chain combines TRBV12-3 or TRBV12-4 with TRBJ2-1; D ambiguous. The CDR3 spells CASSLHAANEQFF. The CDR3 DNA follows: TGTGCCAGCAGTTTGCACGCGGCGAATGAGCAGTTCTTC.